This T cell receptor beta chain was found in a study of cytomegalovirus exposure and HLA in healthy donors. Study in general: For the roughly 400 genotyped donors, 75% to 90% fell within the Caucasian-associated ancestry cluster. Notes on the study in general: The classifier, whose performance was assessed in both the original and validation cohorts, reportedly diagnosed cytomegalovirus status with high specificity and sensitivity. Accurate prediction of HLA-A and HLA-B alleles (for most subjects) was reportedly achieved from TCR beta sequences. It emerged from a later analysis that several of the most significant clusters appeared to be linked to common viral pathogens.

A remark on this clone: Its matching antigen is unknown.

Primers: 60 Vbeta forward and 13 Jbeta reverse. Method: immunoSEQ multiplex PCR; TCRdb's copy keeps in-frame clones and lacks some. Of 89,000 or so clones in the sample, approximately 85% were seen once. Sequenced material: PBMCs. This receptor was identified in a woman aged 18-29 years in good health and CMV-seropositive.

The CDR3 here is CASSLLGSNQPQHF. CDR3 in DNA: TGTGCCAGCAGCTTGTTGGGCAGCAATCAGCCCCAGCATTTT. The J gene is TRBJ1-5, the V gene TRBV7-9, with D unresolved. Germline V CDR1 and CDR2: SEHNR, FQNEAQ (reference sequence). The CDR3 loop spans 14 amino acids. V was trimmed by 3 bases and J by 1 base, leaving 7 bases between them.